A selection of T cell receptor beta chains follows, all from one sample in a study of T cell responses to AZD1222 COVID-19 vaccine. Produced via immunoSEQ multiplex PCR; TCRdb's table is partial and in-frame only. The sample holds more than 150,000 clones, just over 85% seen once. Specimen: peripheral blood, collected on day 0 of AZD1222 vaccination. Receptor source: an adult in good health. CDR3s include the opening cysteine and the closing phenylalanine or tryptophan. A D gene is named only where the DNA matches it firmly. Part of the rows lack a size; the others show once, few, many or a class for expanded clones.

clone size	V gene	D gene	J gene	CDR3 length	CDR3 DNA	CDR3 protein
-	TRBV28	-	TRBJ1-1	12	TGTGCCACGGACTCAACGAACACTGAAGCTTTCTTT	CATDSTNTEAFF
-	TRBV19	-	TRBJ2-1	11	TGTGCCACCGACAGCGTGGGAGAGCAGTTCTTC	CATDSVGEQFF
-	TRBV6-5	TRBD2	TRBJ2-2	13	TGTGCCACCGTCAGCGGGGGTGGCGGGGAGCTGTTTTTT	CATVSGGGGELFF
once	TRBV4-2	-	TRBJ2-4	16	TGTGCCAGCAGCCAAGATCTGGAGGGAGCCAAAAACATTCAGTACTTC	CASSQDLEGAKNIQYF
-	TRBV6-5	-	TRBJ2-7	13	TGTGCCAGCAGTTACGGGCTCTCCTACGAGCAGTACTTC	CASSYGLSYEQYF
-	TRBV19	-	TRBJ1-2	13	TGTGCCAGTAACACCGGGGGTAGATATGGCTACACCTTC	CASNTGGRYGYTF
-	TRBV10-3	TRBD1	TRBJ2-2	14	TGTGCCATCCGGGGACAGGCGAACACCGGGGAGCTGTTTTTT	CAIRGQANTGELFF
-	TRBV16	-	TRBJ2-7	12	TGTGCCAGCAGCCGGGGGACCTACGAGCAGTACTTC	CASSRGTYEQYF
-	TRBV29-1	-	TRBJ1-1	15	TGCAGCGTTGATTGGGGGAGGGGTGCGAACACTGAAGCTTTCTTT	CSVDWGRGANTEAFF
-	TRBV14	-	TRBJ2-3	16	TGTGCCAGCAGCCAAGTGAACGGGTTTAGCACAGATACGCAGTATTTT	CASSQVNGFSTDTQYF
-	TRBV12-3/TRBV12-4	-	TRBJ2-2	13	TGTGCCAGCAGGCCAGGGAACACCGGGGAGCTGTTTTTT	CASRPGNTGELFF
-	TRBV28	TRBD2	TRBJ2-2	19	TGTGCCAGCACAACTTACCCCGCGAGTAGCGGGGTGAACACCGGGGAGCTGTTTTTT	CASTTYPASSGVNTGELFF
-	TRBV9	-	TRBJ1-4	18	TGTGCCAGCAGCCCGGGCCAGGGTGGTGGGGTTCGTAATGAAAAACTGTTTTTT	CASSPGQGGGVRNEKLFF
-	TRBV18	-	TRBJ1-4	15	TGTGCCAGCTCACCACCCCCAGGGGAGGGTGAAAAACTGTTTTTT	CASSPPPGEGEKLFF
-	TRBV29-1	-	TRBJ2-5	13	TGCAGCGCTGCCACAGGGTACGGAGAGACCCAGTACTTC	CSAATGYGETQYF
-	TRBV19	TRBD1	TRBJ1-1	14	TGTGCCAGTAGTGGGGGGACAGGGAACACTGAAGCTTTCTTT	CASSGGTGNTEAFF
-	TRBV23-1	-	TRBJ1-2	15	TGCGCCAGCAGTCAATCTCCGGGACGGGCCTTAGGCTACACCTTC	CASSQSPGRALGYTF
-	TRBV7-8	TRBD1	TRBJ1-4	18	TGTGCCAGCAGCCGAACGCCAGGGGGGAGTGCAACTAATGAAAAACTGTTTTTT	CASSRTPGGSATNEKLFF
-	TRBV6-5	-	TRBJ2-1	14	TGTGCCAGCAGTTACTCCGGGAGAGGCAATGAGCAGTTCTTC	CASSYSGRGNEQFF
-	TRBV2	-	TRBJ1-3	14	TGTGCCAGCAGGGAACAGGGATCTGGAAACACCATATATTTT	CASREQGSGNTIYF
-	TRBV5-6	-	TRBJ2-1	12	TGTGCCAGCAGTCCAGTCGGAAATGAGCAGTTCTTC	CASSPVGNEQFF
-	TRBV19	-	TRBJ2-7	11	TGTGCCAGTAGCTATAAGGAGGAGCAGTACTTC	CASSYKEEQYF
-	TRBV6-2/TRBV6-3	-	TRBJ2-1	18	TGTGCCAGCAGTTACAGTGGAAGGGGCAATAGCTCCTACAATGAGCAGTTCTTC	CASSYSGRGNSSYNEQFF
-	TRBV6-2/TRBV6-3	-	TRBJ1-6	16	TGTGCCAGCAGTTACAGGACGAGCTCCTATAATTCACCCCTCCACTTT	CASSYRTSSYNSPLHF
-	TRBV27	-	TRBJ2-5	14	TGTGCCAGTTCGGGTTCAGGGGACCAAGAGACCCAGTACTTC	CASSGSGDQETQYF
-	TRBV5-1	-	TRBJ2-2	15	TGCGCCAGCAGCTCCCAGTTAGGAATTACCGGGGAGCTGTTTTTT	CASSSQLGITGELFF
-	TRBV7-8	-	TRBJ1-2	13	TGTGCCAGCAGCCCCACAGGGAACTATGGCTACACCTTC	CASSPTGNYGYTF
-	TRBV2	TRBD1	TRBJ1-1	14	TGTGCCACCAACCGGGGCACAGGGGACACTGAAGCTTTCTTT	CATNRGTGDTEAFF
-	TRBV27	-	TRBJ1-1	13	TGTGCCAGCAGTCCCCGGACTTTAATAGAAGCTTTCTTT	CASSPRTLIEAFF
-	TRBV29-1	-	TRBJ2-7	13	TGCAGCGTTGCCGAGGGATTACCCTACGAGCAGTACTTC	CSVAEGLPYEQYF
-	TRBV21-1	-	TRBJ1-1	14	TGTGCCAGCAGCAAAGTCGGGATGAACACTGAAGCTTTCTTT	CASSKVGMNTEAFF
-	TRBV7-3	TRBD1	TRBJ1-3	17	TGTGCCAGCAGCCCCCAGGGGACAGGGAGGAACGGAAACACCATATATTTT	CASSPQGTGRNGNTIYF
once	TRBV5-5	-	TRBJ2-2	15	TGTGCCAGCAGCTGGCCGGGAAAGAACACCGGGGAGCTGTTTTTT	CASSWPGKNTGELFF
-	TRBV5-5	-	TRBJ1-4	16	TGTGCCAGCAGCTTGGTGATGGGGGCGGGAAGTGAAAAACTGTTTTTT	CASSLVMGAGSEKLFF
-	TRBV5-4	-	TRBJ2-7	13	TGTGCCACCCTCAACAAGAATAACTACGAGCAGTACTTC	CATLNKNNYEQYF
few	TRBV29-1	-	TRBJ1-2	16	TGCAGCGTTAATCAGGGCGAGGGGGACGGGAACTATGGCTACACCTTC	CSVNQGEGDGNYGYTF
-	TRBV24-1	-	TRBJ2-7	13	TGTGCCACCAGTGAAACAAACAGGTACGAGCAGTACTTC	CATSETNRYEQYF
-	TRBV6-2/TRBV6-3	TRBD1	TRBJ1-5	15	TGTGCCAGCAGACCTAGGAGGGGGCCGAGTCAGCCCCAGCATTTT	CASRPRRGPSQPQHF
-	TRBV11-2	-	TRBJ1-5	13	TGTGCCAGCAGCTCAGGGAGCAATCAGCCCCAGCATTTT	CASSSGSNQPQHF
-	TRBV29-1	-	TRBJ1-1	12	TGCAGTGAGGCAGCGTCGGGTGCGGAAGCTTTCTTT	CSEAASGAEAFF
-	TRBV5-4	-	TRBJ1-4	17	TGTGCCAGCAGCTTGGCGGGTAGGGGCGCGACTAATGAAAAACTGTTTTTT	CASSLAGRGATNEKLFF
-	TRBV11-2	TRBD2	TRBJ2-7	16	TGTGCCAGCAGCTTAGAACGCGGGGGGGTCTCCTACGAGCAGTACTTC	CASSLERGGVSYEQYF
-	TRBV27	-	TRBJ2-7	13	TGTGCCAGCAAGGGGGACCAGGAGGCCGAGCAGTACTTC	CASKGDQEAEQYF
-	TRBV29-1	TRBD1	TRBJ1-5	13	TGCAGCGCCTCAGACAGGGCCGGTCAGCCCCAGCATTTT	CSASDRAGQPQHF
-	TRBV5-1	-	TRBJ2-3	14	TGCGCCAGCAGCGTGATCAGGACTCGGGATACGCAGTATTTT	CASSVIRTRDTQYF
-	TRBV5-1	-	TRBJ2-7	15	TGCGCCAGCAGCTTGCAACCCTTATGGTCCTACGAGCAGTACTTC	CASSLQPLWSYEQYF
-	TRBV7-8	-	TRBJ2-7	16	TGTGCCAGCAGCTTAGGATACCGGACCGAGCCGGCCGAGCAGTACTTC	CASSLGYRTEPAEQYF
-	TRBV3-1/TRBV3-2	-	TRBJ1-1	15	TGTGCCAGCAGCCAAGTTAGCGCGGGGAACACTGAAGCTTTCTTT	CASSQVSAGNTEAFF
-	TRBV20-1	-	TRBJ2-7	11	TGCAGTGCTAGTGAGGCCTACGAGCAGTACTTC	CSASEAYEQYF
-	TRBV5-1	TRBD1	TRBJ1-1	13	TGCGCCAGCACAATTGACAGGGGCACTGAAGCTTTCTTT	CASTIDRGTEAFF
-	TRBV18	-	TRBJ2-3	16	TGTGCCAGCTCACCAGCTAGGGCGGGAATCACAGATACGCAGTATTTT	CASSPARAGITDTQYF
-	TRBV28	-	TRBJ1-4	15	TGTGCCAGCAGTTTTGTCGGCTCAACTAATGAAAAACTGTTTTTT	CASSFVGSTNEKLFF
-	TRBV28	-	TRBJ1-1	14	TGTGCCAGCAGGTGGGGGGGGAGGAACACTGAAGCTTTCTTT	CASRWGGRNTEAFF
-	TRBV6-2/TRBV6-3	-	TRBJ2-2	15	TGTGCCAGCAGTTACGGGGGGACGCCCCACGGGGAGCTGTTTTTT	CASSYGGTPHGELFF
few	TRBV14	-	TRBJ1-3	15	TGTGCCAGCAGCCGACAGCACACTCTGGGAAACACCATATATTTT	CASSRQHTLGNTIYF
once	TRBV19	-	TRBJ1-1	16	TGTGCCAGTAGAAACGGGGAGGGGATGAGAAACACTGAAGCTTTCTTT	CASRNGEGMRNTEAFF
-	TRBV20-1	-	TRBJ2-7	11	TGCAGTGCTAGAGGCAACTACGAGCAGTACTTC	CSARGNYEQYF